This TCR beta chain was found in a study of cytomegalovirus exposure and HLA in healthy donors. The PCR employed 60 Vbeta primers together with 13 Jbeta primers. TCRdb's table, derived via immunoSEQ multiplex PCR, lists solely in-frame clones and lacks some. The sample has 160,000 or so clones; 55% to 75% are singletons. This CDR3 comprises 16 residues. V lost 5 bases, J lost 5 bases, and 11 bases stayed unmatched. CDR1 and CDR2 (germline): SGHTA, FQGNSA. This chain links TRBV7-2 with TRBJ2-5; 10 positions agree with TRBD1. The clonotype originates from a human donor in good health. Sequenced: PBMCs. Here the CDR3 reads CASSPATGGGRETQYF. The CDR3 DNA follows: TGTGCCAGCAGCCCGGCGACAGGGGGCGGGAGGGAGACCCAGTACTTC. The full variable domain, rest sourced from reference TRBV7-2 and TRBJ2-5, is GAGVSQSPSNKVTEKGKDVELRCDPISGHTALYWYRQSLGQGLEFLIYFQGNSAPDKSGLPSDRFSAERTGGSVSTLTIQRTQQEDSAVYLCASSPATGGGRETQYFGPGTRLLVL.